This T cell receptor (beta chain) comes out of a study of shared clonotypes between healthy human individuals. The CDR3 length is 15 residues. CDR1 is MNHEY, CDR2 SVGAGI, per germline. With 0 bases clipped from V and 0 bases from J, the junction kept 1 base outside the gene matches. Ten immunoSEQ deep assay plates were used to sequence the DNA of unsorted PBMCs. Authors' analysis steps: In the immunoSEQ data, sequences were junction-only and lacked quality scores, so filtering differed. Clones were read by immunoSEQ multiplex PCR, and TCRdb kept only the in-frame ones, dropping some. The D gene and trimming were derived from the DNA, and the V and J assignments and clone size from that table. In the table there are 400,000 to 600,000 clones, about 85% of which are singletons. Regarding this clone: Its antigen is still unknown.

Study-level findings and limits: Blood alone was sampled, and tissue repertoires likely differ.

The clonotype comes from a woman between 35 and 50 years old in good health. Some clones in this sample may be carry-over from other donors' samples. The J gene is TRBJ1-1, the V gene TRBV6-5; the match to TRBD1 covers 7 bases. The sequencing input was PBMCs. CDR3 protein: CASSYSGQMNTEAFF. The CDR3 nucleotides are TGTGCCAGCAGTTACTCGGGACAGATGAACACTGAAGCTTTCTTT.